This paragraph reports one TCR beta chain. As yet, its antigen is unknown. This specimen belongs to a study of human T cells and chemical hapten exposure. Study-wide context: Per-sample TCR yield variation was attributed mainly to small pooled library volume differences.

Total RNA was isolated from whole blood that had not been fractionated. Each cDNA molecule in the library carried unique molecular identifiers. Original analysis: Samples contained a median of about 100,000 TCRs, with a range of about 23,224 to 700,000. MiXCR, run by TCRdb on the reads, gives a single entry per CDR3 protein. The V and J calls reflect TCRdb's pipeline rather than the authors' work. Of around 600 distinct CDR3 sequences listed, less than 90% are singletons. Study outcomes and limitations: Those TCRs sitting above 1 in 1000 frequency stayed the same with DPC sensitization.

The CDR3 has 12 residues. With 5 bases removed from V and 6 bases from J, the gap between germline ends came to 8 bases. CDR1 is SEHNR and CDR2 is FQNEAQ in the germline V gene (reference sequence). V usage is TRBV7-9 and J usage is TRBJ2-1, with TRBD2 as a possible D gene (5 bases). Sequencing used whole blood. The source is a human donor with alopecia, or a healthy volunteer (not recorded which). Some clones in this sample may be carry-over from other donors' samples. This table probably holds off-target reads from a library built for another chain. In nucleotides, the CDR3 is TGTGCCAGCAGCCTCGGGGTCAATGAGCAGTTCTTC. Its protein product is CASSLGVNEQFF.